This TCR beta chain stems from a study of blood T cell repertoires in COVID-19. Study summary: PBMCs, B-cell-depleted T cells, or T cells provided the cDNA or gDNA that made up the material.

Assay: immunoSEQ multiplex PCR; the TCRdb copy retains only in-frame clones and omits some. The repertoire has roughly 230,000 clones, 80% to 85% of them found once; the top ten carry more than 3%. The study recruited people aged 18 to 89 years across around 24 US areas. Each participant's cohort was designated according to participant-reported clinical history. Cohort 3 recovery required two negative PCRs, clearance, or symptom resolution. V dropped 1 base and J dropped 4; count of bases not matched to a gene: 6. Germline V gene data show CDR1 as LGHNA and CDR2 as YSLEER. The CDR3 loop spans 16 amino acids.

The sample taken for sequencing was PBMCs or T cells enriched from blood (not recorded which). The sequence came from a middle-aged man who had recovered from COVID-19. The chain has TRBV4-3 and TRBJ2-3; 9 bases are shared with TRBD2. In DNA form, the CDR3 reads TGCGCCAGCAGCCAAGTTGGGACTAGCACGGCAGATACGCAGTATTTT. Translation: CASSQVGTSTADTQYF.